This T cell receptor (beta chain) was documented in a study of cytomegalovirus exposure and HLA in healthy donors. Generated by immunoSEQ multiplex PCR, the TCRdb table keeps only in-frame clones and is missing some. The sample gives over 250,000 clones, approximately 86% of which show up once; roughly 1% is in the top ten. The CDR3 is 12 amino acids. Trimming took 0 bases from V and 9 from J; bases not matched to a gene: 1. Germline values: CDR1 LGHNA, CDR2 YSLEER. The V gene is TRBV4-3, the J gene TRBJ2-7; 8 bases match TRBD2. Sequencing was performed on PBMCs. This TCR derives from a woman between 18 and 29 years old in good health and CMV-seronegative. The CDR3 DNA sequence: TGCGCCAGCAGCCAAGATCGGGGGGGGCAGTACTTC. This sequence encodes CASSQDRGGQYF.